This TCR beta chain was found in a study of cytomegalovirus exposure and HLA in healthy donors. General study points: Excluded were some V segments that proved indistinguishable, including TRBV6-2 and TRBV6-3.

About this clone itself: No antigen is known for it.

Primers for the PCR totalled 60 Vbeta and 13 Jbeta. Original processing methods: In a later analysis, approximately 80 million unique TCR beta chains included roughly 11 million shared by two or more donors. The protocol was immunoSEQ multiplex PCR, while the TCRdb copy is restricted to in-frame clones and leaves out a portion. Clonal size and the V and J genes are those of that table, whereas D and trimming came from the DNA. The data contain under 200,000 clones, 82% of them singletons. The V gene end was trimmed by 3 bases and the J gene end by 4 bases; junction bases not matched to a gene: 14. The CDR3 is made up of 17 amino acids. Germline assignment: CDR1 KGHSH and CDR2 LQKENI.

The sequenced sample consisted of PBMCs. The sequence was collected from a girl under 10 years old in good health and CMV-seropositive. V and J are TRBV18 and TRBJ2-5; 7 nucleotides match TRBD2. CDR3 nucleotides: TGTGCCAGCTCACCGACACCCGCATGGCGGGAGTCAGAGACCCAGTACTTC. Amino acid sequence: CASSPTPAWRESETQYF.